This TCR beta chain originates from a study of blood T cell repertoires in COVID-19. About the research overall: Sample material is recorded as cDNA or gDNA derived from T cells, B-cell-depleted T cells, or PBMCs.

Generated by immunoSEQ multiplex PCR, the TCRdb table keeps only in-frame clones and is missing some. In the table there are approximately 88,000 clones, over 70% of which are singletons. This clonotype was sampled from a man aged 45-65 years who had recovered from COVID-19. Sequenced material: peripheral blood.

The CDR3 is CASSPGTSGRGQTQYF. The CDR3 coding sequence is TGTGCCAGCAGCCCAGGGACTAGCGGGAGGGGGCAGACCCAGTACTTC. The rearrangement joins TRBV7-9 to TRBJ2-5; 16 bases agree with TRBD2. CDR1 and CDR2 from the germline V gene are SEHNR and FQNEAQ (reference sequence). The CDR3 consists of 16 residues. The J segment lost 6 bases and the V segment lost 5 bases, leaving 6 bases of the junction unmatched.